These T cell receptor beta chains were read from a single sample in a study of shared clonotypes between healthy human individuals. Produced via immunoSEQ multiplex PCR; TCRdb's table is partial and in-frame only. The sample records around 1.5 million clones, approximately 98% being singletons. Sequenced material: naive CD4+ T cells sorted from blood. The receptor set was obtained from a man between 25 and 39 years old in good health. CDR3s include the opening cysteine and the closing phenylalanine or tryptophan. A D gene is named only where the DNA matches it firmly. The size entry is marked missing in some rows and otherwise reads once, few, many or a size class.

cdr3_nt	cdr3_aa	v_call	j_call	clone_size	d_call
TGTGCCAGCTCAGTCGGACTGAAAGAGACCCAGTACTTC	CASSVGLKETQYF	TRBV18	TRBJ2-5	NA	NA
TGTGCCAGCTCACCAAGAGGGGCAGGGGGCCCTATGAACACTGAAGCTTTCTTT	CASSPRGAGGPMNTEAFF	TRBV18	TRBJ1-1	NA	TRBD1
TGTGCCAGCAGCTCTCCGGGACAGGGGGTCCTCTGGAATGAGCAGTTCTTC	CASSSPGQGVLWNEQFF	TRBV7-9	TRBJ2-1	NA	TRBD1
TGTGCCAGCTCACCCCGGGCCCCAGGGACCGGGGAGCTGTTTTTT	CASSPRAPGTGELFF	TRBV18	TRBJ2-2	NA	NA
TGTGCCAGCACGCTAACACAAGGGGTCTACACCTTC	CASTLTQGVYTF	TRBV28	TRBJ1-2	NA	NA
TGTGCCAGCAGTTTAAGGACAGGGACCTACGAGCAGTACTTC	CASSLRTGTYEQYF	TRBV27	TRBJ2-7	NA	TRBD1
TGTGCCATGAGGGGTAGAGCTGGCGAGCAGTACTTC	CAMRGRAGEQYF	TRBV28	TRBJ2-7	NA	NA
TGTGCCAGCAGCTTTTCGCTCCGCCAGGTCCGAGATCAGCCCCAGCATTTT	CASSFSLRQVRDQPQHF	TRBV7-9	TRBJ1-5	NA	NA
TGTGCCAGCAGCGTGGCAGGCACGAACACTGAAGCTTTCTTT	CASSVAGTNTEAFF	TRBV9	TRBJ1-1	NA	NA
TGTGCCAGCTCACCCGGGACCTCTGGAAACACCATATATTTT	CASSPGTSGNTIYF	TRBV18	TRBJ1-3	NA	NA
TGTGCCACCCGCGCGGAAACCAAAAACATTCAGTACTTC	CATRAETKNIQYF	TRBV10-3	TRBJ2-4	NA	NA
TGTGCCATCACCCTGGGACAGGGAGAGACCCAGTACTTC	CAITLGQGETQYF	TRBV10-3	TRBJ2-5	NA	TRBD1
TGTGCCATCAGTGAGTCACAGCGGGAGGACAATGAGCAGTTCTTC	CAISESQREDNEQFF	TRBV10-3	TRBJ2-1	NA	TRBD2
TGCGCCAGCAGCCAGATTCTAGCGGGAGGGCCTCTCGACGAGCAGTACTTC	CASSQILAGGPLDEQYF	TRBV4-1	TRBJ2-7	NA	TRBD2
TGCAGCGTTGAAGATCGGTGGAGTGAGCAGTACTTC	CSVEDRWSEQYF	TRBV29-1	TRBJ2-7	NA	NA
TGTGCCAGCAGTTTAGTAGTGGGCAATCAGCCCCAGCATTTT	CASSLVVGNQPQHF	TRBV27	TRBJ1-5	NA	NA
TGTGCCAGCAGTTTAACAGGGTTCGCTGAAGCTTTCTTT	CASSLTGFAEAFF	TRBV6-5	TRBJ1-1	NA	NA
TGTGCTAGCAGCTTAGGTAGCGGGACTTACAATGAGCAGTTCTTC	CASSLGSGTYNEQFF	TRBV7-7	TRBJ2-1	NA	TRBD2
TGTGCCAGCAGCGATAGAAGGAGCTCAGGGGAAAAACTGTTTTTT	CASSDRRSSGEKLFF	TRBV7-2	TRBJ1-4	NA	NA
TGTGCCAGCAGGGACGGTGGGTCGCCCGGGGAGCTGTTTTTT	CASRDGGSPGELFF	TRBV7-9	TRBJ2-2	NA	NA
TGTGCCAGCAGCTTTAACGTGGGGTTCTATGGCTACACCTTC	CASSFNVGFYGYTF	TRBV5-4	TRBJ1-2	NA	NA
TGTGCCAGCACAGACTTCTCCTACGAGCAGTACTTC	CASTDFSYEQYF	TRBV2	TRBJ2-7	NA	NA
TGCGCCAGCAGCTCGCCGGACTCGAGGGAGACCCAGTACTTC	CASSSPDSRETQYF	TRBV5-1	TRBJ2-5	NA	NA
TGCGCCAGCAGCTTGCGCCGGGACAGCCAAGGGTCATACGAGCAGTACTTC	CASSLRRDSQGSYEQYF	TRBV5-1	TRBJ2-7	NA	TRBD1
TGTGCCACCAGCAGAAACAGGGCAGGTGTTGGCACAGATACGCAGTATTTT	CATSRNRAGVGTDTQYF	TRBV15	TRBJ2-3	NA	NA
TGTGCCAGCAGCTGGGGGGGGACAGGGTTCACAGATACGCAGTATTTT	CASSWGGTGFTDTQYF	TRBV7-9	TRBJ2-3	once	TRBD1
TGTGCTAGCAGCTATGGACAGGGCACTGAAGCTTTCTTT	CASSYGQGTEAFF	TRBV7-7	TRBJ1-1	once	TRBD1
TGTGCCAGCATACGGGCTGGGACCCCGTTCTTCGCTGGCTACACCTTC	CASIRAGTPFFAGYTF	TRBV28	TRBJ1-2	NA	NA
TGTGCCAGCAGCTTAGCGCGGGTAGCGGCATTAGATACGCAGTATTTT	CASSLARVAALDTQYF	TRBV7-6	TRBJ2-3	NA	NA
TGTGCCAGCTCTTACCGAACAGAGGCGGGGGGGTACTACAATGAGCAGTTCTTC	CASSYRTEAGGYYNEQFF	TRBV18	TRBJ2-1	NA	TRBD2
TGTGCCAGCAGCCGCGGAGATACGCAGTATTTT	CASSRGDTQYF	TRBV5-4	TRBJ2-3	NA	NA
TGTGCCAGCGGAGGATGGACAGGGAATGAGCATTTT	CASGGWTGNEHF	TRBV21-1	TRBJ1-5	NA	NA
TGTGCCAGCAGCCTAGAGGCGGCGAACACCGGGGAGCTGTTTTTT	CASSLEAANTGELFF	TRBV4-2	TRBJ2-2	NA	NA
TGCGCCAGCAGGACCGGGACAGGGGGTTCCACTGAAGCTTTCTTT	CASRTGTGGSTEAFF	TRBV5-1	TRBJ1-1	NA	TRBD1
TGTGCCAGCAGCCAGGGGGCGCGGGGCTACACCTTC	CASSQGARGYTF	TRBV28	TRBJ1-2	NA	TRBD1
TGTGCCTGGAGTGTACCGTGGCCGACAACGAACTACGAGCAGTACTTC	CAWSVPWPTTNYEQYF	TRBV30	TRBJ2-7	NA	NA
TGTGCCAGCAGTTCATCTTGGGGACAGGGGGAGTCCCTACTGGGCTACACCTTC	CASSSSWGQGESLLGYTF	TRBV5-5	TRBJ1-2	NA	TRBD1
TGTGCCAGCAGCTTGGGGGGAGGGTCCTACGAGCAGTACTTC	CASSLGGGSYEQYF	TRBV5-4	TRBJ2-7	NA	TRBD2
TGTGCCAGTAGTAAGCCGACAGGGGGCGGGTCAGATACGCAGTATTTT	CASSKPTGGGSDTQYF	TRBV19	TRBJ2-3	once	TRBD1
TGTGCCAGCAGCTTGGGGGACACCTCCTACACCTTC	CASSLGDTSYTF	TRBV5-4	TRBJ1-2	NA	NA